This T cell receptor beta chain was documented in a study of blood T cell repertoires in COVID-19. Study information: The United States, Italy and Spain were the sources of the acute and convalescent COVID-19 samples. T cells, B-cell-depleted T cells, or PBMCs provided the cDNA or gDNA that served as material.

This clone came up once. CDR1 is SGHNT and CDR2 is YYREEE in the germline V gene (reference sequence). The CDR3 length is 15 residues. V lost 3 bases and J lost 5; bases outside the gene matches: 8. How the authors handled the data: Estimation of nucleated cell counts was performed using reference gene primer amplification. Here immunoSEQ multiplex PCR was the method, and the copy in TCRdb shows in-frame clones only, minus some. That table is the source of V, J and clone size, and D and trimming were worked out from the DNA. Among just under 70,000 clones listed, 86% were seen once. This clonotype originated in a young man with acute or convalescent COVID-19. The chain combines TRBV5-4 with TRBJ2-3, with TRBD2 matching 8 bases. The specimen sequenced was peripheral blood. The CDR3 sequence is CASSSGLGFGDTQYF. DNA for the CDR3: TGTGCCAGCAGCTCGGGACTAGGGTTTGGAGATACGCAGTATTTT. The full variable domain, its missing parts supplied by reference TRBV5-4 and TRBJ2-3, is ETGVTQSPTHLIKTRGQQVTLRCSSQSGHNTVSWYQQALGQGPQFIFQYYREEENGRGNFPPRFSGLQFPNYSSELNVNALELDDSALYLCASSSGLGFGDTQYFGPGTRLTVL.